This T cell receptor beta chain comes out of a study of cytomegalovirus exposure and HLA in healthy donors. Study observations and caveats: Accounts indicate the classifier identified cytomegalovirus status with strong specificity and sensitivity. In vitro, a few CMV-associated chains proved specific for CMV antigens.

V dropped 6 bases and J dropped 8; count of bases not matched to a gene: 9. The CDR3 extends over 13 amino acids. Germline loops: CDR1 WNHNN, CDR2 SYGVQD (reference sequence). Profiling relied on immunoSEQ multiplex PCR, and the TCRdb table lists in-frame clones only, not all of them. The table has around 190,000 clones, roughly 81% seen once; the top ten hold around 1.2%. Turning to this clone: Its cognate antigen is unknown.

What was sequenced was PBMCs. This TCR was recovered from a woman in her twenties or thirties in good health and CMV-seronegative. The chain recombines TRBV10-1 with TRBJ1-2, with 7 bases identical to TRBD1. The DNA for the CDR3 is TGCGCCAGCAGCTCGACAGGGCAGAGCGGCTACACCTTC. Its translation: CASSSTGQSGYTF.